This TCR beta chain was profiled in a study of CD4 T cells in relation to SARS-CoV-2 and coronaviruses. Comment on this clone: Its specificity is not known.

Repertoires were generated with immunoSEQ multiplex PCR, while TCRdb's copy carries only in-frame clones and drops some. The table lists about 36,000 clones, 77% of them singletons. The CDR3 spans 14 residues. The V end was cut by 7 bases, the J end by 4 bases, with 15 bases between. Germline CDR1 is LGHDT and CDR2 is YNNKEL (reference sequence). The sample comprised memory CD4+ T cells from PBMCs, cultured in vitro. This TCR was sampled from an adult with COVID-19. The V and J genes are TRBV3-1 (or the pseudogene TRBV3-2) and TRBJ2-3, with D unresolved. In nucleotides, the CDR3 is TGTGCCAGCAAACAAGCACAAGAGTCAGATACGCAGTATTTT. Protein product: CASKQAQESDTQYF.